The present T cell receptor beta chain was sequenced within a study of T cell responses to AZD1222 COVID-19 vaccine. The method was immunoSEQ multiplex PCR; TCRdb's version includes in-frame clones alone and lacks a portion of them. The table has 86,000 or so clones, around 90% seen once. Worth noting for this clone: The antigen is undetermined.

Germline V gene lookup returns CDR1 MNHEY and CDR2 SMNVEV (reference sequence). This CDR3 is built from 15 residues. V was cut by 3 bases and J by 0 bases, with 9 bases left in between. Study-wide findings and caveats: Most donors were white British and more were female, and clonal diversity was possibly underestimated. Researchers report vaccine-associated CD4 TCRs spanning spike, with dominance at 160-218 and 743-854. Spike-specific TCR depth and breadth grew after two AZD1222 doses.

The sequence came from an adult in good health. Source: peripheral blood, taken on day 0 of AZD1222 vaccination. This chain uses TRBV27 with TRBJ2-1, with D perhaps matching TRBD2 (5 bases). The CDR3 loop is CASSFGLHSYNEQFF. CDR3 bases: TGTGCCAGCAGTTTCGGACTCCACTCCTACAATGAGCAGTTCTTC.